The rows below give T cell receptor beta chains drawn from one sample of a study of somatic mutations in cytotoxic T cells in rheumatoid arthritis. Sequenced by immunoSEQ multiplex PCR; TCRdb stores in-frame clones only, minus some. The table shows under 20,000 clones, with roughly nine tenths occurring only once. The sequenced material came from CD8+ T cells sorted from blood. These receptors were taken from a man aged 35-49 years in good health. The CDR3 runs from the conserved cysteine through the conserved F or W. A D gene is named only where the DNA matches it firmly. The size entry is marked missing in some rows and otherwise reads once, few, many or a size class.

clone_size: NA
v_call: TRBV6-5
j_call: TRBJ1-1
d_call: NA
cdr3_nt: TGTGCCAGCAGTCTCCTGACCGAAAACACTGAAGCTTTCTTT
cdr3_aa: CASSLLTENTEAFF

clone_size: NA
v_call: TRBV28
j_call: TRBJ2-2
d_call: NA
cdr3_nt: TGTGCCAGCAGTTTTGTGGGGGAGCTGTTTTTT
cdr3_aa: CASSFVGELFF

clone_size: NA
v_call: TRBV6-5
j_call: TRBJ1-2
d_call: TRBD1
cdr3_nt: TGTGCCAGCAGTTACCCTGGGACAGGGACCTATGGCTACACCTTC
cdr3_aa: CASSYPGTGTYGYTF

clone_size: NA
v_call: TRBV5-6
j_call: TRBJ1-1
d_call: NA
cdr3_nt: TGTGCCAGCAGCCTTGCGAGCAGGGCCACTGAAGCTTTCTTT
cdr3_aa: CASSLASRATEAFF

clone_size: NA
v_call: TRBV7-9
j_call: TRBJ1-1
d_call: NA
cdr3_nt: TGTGCCAGCAGCTATAGTGAGGGAACCACCGAAGCTTTCTTT
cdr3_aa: CASSYSEGTTEAFF

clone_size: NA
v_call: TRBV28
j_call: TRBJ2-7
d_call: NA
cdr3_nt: TGTGCCAGCTCGAGCCCGGCAGGGGAAGGCGAGCAGTACTTC
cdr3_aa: CASSSPAGEGEQYF

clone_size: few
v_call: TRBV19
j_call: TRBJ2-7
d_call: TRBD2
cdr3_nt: TGTGCCAGTAGTCCCTCTAGCGGGAGGAGTCCCGCGCAGTACTTC
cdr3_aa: CASSPSSGRSPAQYF

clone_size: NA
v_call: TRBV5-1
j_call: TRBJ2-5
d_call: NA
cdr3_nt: TGCGCCAGCAGCTTGGAACCCCCGCGGGAGACCCAGTACTTC
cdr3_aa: CASSLEPPRETQYF

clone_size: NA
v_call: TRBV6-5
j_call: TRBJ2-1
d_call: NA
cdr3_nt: TGTGCCAGCAGTTATGCCGGGCGGGCGGCTAAGAATGAGCAGTTCTTC
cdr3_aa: CASSYAGRAAKNEQFF

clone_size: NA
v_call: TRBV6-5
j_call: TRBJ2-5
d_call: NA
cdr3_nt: TGTGCCAGCAGTTACGGGATGAAGACCCAGTACTTC
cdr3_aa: CASSYGMKTQYF

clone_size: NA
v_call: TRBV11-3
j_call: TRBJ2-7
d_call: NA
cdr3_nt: TGTGCCAGCAGCTTAGGGCAGGGAGCCTACGAGCAGTACTTC
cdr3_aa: CASSLGQGAYEQYF

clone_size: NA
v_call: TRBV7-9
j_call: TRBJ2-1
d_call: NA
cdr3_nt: TGTGCCAGCACCGCTTGGAGCAGCTCCTACAATGAGCAGTTCTTC
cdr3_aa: CASTAWSSSYNEQFF

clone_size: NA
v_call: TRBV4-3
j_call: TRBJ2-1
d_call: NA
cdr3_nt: TGCGCCAGCAGCCAAGAGGCGGGGCTTCTTTACAATGAGCAGTTCTTC
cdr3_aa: CASSQEAGLLYNEQFF

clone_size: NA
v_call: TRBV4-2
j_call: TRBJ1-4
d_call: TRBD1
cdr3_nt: TGTGCCAGCAGCCAGGACGGGACAGGGGGCGAAAAACTGTTTTTT
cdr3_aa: CASSQDGTGGEKLFF

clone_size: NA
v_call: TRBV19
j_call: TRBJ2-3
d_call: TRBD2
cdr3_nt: TGTGCCAGTAGTAGGGGAGTACTAGCGGGCACAGATACGCAGTATTTT
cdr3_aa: CASSRGVLAGTDTQYF

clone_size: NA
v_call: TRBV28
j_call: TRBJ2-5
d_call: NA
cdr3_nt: TGTGCCAGCAGACACCGGCCTCAAGAGACCCAGTACTTC
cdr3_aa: CASRHRPQETQYF

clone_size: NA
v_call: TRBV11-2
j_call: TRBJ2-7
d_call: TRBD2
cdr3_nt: TGTGCCAGCAGCTACCGACTAGCGGGAGCCTACGAGCAGTACTTC
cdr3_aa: CASSYRLAGAYEQYF

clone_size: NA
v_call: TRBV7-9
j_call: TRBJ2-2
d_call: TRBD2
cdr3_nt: TGTGCCAGCAGCCCCCTCGGCTATAGCGGGAGAGGTCCCGGGGAGCTGTTTTTT
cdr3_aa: CASSPLGYSGRGPGELFF

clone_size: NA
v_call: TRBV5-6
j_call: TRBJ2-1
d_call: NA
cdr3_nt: TGTGCCAGCAGCTTTTCAGGCACGCAGATTCTCTTAATCTACAATGAGCAGTTCTTC
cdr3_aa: CASSFSGTQILLIYNEQFF

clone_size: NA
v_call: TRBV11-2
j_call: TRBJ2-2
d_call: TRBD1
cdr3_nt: TGTGCCAGCAGCCACCCCCGGGACAGGGGGTTTAGCGGGGAGCTGTTTTTT
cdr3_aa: CASSHPRDRGFSGELFF

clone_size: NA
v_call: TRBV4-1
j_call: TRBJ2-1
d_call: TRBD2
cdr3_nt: TGCGCCAGCAGCCAAGATGGGGCTAGCGGGCCCCATCCGGGCAATGAGCAGTTCTTC
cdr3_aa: CASSQDGASGPHPGNEQFF

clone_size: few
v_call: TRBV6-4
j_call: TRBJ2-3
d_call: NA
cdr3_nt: TGTGCCAGCAGTGACGGGGGAGCAGATACGCAGTATTTT
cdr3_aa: CASSDGGADTQYF

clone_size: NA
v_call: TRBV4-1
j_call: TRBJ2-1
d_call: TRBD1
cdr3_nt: TGCGCCAGCAGCCAGGGACAGGGTATAAGCAATGAGCAGTTCTTC
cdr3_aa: CASSQGQGISNEQFF

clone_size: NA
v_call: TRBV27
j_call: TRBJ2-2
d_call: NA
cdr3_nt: TGTGCCAGCAAGGGGCAGGGGAACACCGGGGAGCTGTTTTTT
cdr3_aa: CASKGQGNTGELFF

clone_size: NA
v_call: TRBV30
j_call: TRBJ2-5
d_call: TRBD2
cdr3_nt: TGTGCCTGGAGTCCCGGGAGGAACCAAGAGACCCAGTACTTC
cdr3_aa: CAWSPGRNQETQYF

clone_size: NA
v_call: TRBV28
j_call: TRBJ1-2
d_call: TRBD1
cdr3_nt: TGTGCCAGCACCATAGACAGGGGGCAGGGTGGCTACACCTTC
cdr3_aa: CASTIDRGQGGYTF

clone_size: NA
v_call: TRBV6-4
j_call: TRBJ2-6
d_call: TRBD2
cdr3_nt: TGTGCCAGCAGTGACTCTGGCGGGAGTGGGGCCAACGTCCTGACTTTC
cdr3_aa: CASSDSGGSGANVLTF

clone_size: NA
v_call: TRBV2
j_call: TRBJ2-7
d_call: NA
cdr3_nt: TGTGCCAGCAGGAAAGCCGGGACGGAGACCTACGAGCAGTACTTC
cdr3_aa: CASRKAGTETYEQYF

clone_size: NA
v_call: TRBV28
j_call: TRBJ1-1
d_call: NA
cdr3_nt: TGTGCCAGCAGTTCCCGTTCGGGTCCGAACACTGAAGCTTTCTTT
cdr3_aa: CASSSRSGPNTEAFF

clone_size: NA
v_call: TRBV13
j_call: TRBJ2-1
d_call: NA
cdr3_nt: TGTGCCAGCAGCCCCATTCCAGCTGGACTCTCCTACAATGAGCAGTTCTTC
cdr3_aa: CASSPIPAGLSYNEQFF

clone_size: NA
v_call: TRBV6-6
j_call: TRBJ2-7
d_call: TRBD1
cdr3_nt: TGTGCCAGCAGTTACACCCGGGGCCGGACAGGGGACGAGCAGTACTTC
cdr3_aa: CASSYTRGRTGDEQYF

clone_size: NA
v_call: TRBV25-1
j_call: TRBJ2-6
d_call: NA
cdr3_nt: TGTGCCAGCAGTGAAGGGGGGCTCGCCCCTGGGGCCAACGTCCTGACTTTC
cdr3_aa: CASSEGGLAPGANVLTF

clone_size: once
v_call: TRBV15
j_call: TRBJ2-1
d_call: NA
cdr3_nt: TGTGCCACCAGCACCCCGGAAGGGGGACGAGAGCAGTTCTTC
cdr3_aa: CATSTPEGGREQFF

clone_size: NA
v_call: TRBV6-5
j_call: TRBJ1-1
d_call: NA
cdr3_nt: TGTGCCAGCAGTGAGTCCCAGAGTAACACTGAAGCTTTCTTT
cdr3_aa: CASSESQSNTEAFF

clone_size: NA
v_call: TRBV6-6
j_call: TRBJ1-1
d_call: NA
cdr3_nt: TGTGCCAGCAGTTACCGGGGGGGGGTCCCTGAAGCTTTCTTT
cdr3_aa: CASSYRGGVPEAFF

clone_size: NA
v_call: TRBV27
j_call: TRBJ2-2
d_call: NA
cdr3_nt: TGTGCCAGCAGTTTATCTGGGGAAATCGGGGAGCTGTTTTTT
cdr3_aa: CASSLSGEIGELFF

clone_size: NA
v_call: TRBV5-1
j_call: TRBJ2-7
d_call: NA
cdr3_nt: TGCGCCAGCAGCTTGGCTACAAGGCCGGCCTCAACGGACGAGCAGTACTTC
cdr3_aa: CASSLATRPASTDEQYF

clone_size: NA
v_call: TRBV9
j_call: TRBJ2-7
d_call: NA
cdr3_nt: TGTGCCAGCAGCGTGGCCCCCGGGAGCTCCTACGAGCAGTACTTC
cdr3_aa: CASSVAPGSSYEQYF

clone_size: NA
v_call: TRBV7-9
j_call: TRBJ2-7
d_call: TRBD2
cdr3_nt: TGTGCCAGCAGCCTAGCGGGAGGCGAGCAGTACTTC
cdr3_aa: CASSLAGGEQYF

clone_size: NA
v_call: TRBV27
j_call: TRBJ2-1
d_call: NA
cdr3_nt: TGTGCCAGCAGTTCCGGACGTACTAAGCAGTTCTTC
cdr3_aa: CASSSGRTKQFF

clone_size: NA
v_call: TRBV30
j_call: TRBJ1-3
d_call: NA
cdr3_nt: TGTGCTAGGACCCACACCTCTGGAAACACCATATATTTT
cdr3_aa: CARTHTSGNTIYF

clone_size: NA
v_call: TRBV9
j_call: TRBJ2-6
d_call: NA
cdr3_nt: TGTGCCAGCAGCGCGCCTATCGACAGCTCTGGGGCCAACGTCCTGACTTTC
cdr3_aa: CASSAPIDSSGANVLTF

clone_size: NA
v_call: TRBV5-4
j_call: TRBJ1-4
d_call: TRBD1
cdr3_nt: TGTGCCAGCAGCTTATACCAGGGGGATGAAAAACTGTTTTTT
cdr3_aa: CASSLYQGDEKLFF

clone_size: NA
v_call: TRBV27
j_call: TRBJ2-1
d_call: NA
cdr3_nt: TGTGCCAGCAGAGAGGGAGTTTCCTACAATGAGCAGTTCTTC
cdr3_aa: CASREGVSYNEQFF

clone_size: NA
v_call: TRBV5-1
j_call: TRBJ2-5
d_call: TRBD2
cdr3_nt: TGCGCCAGCACCCCGGGGGGGGGAATACAAGAGACCCAGTACTTC
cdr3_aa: CASTPGGGIQETQYF

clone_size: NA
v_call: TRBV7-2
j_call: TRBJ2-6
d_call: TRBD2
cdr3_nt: TGTGCCAGCAGCTTCCGTAGCGGGAGTTATACTGGGGCCAACGTCCTGACTTTC
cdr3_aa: CASSFRSGSYTGANVLTF

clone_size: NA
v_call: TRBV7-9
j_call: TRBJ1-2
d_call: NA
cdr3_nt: TGTGCCAGCAGCGCCGGAGGGACAATCTATGGCTACACCTTC
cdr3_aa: CASSAGGTIYGYTF

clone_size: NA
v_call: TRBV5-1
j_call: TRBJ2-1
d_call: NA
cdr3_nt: TGCGCCAGCAGCTTGTCGGGGGAGTATCTCGAGCAGTTCTTC
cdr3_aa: CASSLSGEYLEQFF

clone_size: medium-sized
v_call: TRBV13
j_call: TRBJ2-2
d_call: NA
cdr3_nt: TGTGCCAGCAGCTTAGGGGTCGGGGAGCTGTTTTTT
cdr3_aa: CASSLGVGELFF

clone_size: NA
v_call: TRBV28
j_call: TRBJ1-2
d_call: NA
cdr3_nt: TGTGCCAGCATAAGAGGGGGGGCTAACTATGGCTACACCTTC
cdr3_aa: CASIRGGANYGYTF

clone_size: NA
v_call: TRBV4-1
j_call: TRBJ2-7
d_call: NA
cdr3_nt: TGCGCCAGCAGCCAAGACCGGGACGTCAGGGGTTACGAGCAGTACTTC
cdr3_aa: CASSQDRDVRGYEQYF

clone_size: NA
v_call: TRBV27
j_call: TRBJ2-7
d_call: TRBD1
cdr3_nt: TGTGCCAGTGGCCCGATCCACAGGGGGCTAGGTAACTACGAGCAGTACTTC
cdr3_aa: CASGPIHRGLGNYEQYF

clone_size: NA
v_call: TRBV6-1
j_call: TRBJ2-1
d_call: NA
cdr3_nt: TGTGCCAGCGGGACTTTGAGCTCCTACAATGAGCAGTTCTTC
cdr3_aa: CASGTLSSYNEQFF

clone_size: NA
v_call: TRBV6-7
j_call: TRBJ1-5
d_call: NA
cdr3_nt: TGTGCCAGGGGGTGGGGGGTCTACAATCAGCCCCAGCATTTT
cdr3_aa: CARGWGVYNQPQHF